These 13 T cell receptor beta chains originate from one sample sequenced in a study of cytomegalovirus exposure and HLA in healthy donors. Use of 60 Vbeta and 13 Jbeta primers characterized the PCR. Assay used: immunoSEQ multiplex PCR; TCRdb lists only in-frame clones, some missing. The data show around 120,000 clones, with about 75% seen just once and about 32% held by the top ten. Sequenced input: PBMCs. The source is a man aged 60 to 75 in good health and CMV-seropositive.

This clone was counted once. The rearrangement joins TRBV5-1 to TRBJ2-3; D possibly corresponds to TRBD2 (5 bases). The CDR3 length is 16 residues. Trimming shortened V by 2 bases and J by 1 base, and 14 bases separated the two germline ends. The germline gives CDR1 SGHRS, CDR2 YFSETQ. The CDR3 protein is CASSFYIARGTDTQYF. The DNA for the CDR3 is TGCGCCAGCAGCTTTTACATAGCGAGAGGCACAGATACGCAGTATTTT.

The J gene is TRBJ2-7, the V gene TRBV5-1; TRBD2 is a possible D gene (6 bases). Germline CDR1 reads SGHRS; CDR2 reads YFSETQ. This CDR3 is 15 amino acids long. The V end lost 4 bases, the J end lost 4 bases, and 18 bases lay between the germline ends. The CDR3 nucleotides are TGCGCCAGCAGCGCCCGATCGGGAGCCTCTTACGAGCAGTACTTC. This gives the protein CASSARSGASYEQYF.

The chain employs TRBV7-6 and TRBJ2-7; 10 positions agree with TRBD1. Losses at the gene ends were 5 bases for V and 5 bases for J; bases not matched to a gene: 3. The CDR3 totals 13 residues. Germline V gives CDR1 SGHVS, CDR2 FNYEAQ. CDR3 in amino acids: CASSRDRGNEQYF. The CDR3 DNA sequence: TGTGCCAGCAGCCGGGACAGGGGCAACGAGCAGTACTTC.

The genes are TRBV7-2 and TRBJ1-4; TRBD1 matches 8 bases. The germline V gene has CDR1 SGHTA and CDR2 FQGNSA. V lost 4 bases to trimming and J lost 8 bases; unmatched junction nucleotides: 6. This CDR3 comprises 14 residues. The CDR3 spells CASSSRTGREKLFF. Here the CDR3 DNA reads TGTGCCAGCAGCTCACGGACAGGGAGGGAAAAACTGTTTTTT.

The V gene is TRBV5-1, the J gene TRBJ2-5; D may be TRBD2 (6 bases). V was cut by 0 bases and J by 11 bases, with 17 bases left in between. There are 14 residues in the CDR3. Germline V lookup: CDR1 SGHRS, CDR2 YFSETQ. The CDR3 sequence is CASSLEAGLREQYF. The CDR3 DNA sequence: TGCGCCAGCAGCTTGGAGGCGGGACTGAGGGAGCAGTACTTC.

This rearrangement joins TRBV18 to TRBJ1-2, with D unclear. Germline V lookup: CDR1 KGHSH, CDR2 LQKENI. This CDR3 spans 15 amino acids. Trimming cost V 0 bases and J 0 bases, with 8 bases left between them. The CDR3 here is CASSPPEITNYGYTF. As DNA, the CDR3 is TGTGCCAGCTCACCACCGGAGATTACTAACTATGGCTACACCTTC.

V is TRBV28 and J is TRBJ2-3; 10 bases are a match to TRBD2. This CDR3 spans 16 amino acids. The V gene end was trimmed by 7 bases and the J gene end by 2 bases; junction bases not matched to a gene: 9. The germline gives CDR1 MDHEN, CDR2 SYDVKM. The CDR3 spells CASNSGTSAYTDTQYF. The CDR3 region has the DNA TGTGCCAGCAACTCCGGGACTAGCGCGTACACAGATACGCAGTATTTT.

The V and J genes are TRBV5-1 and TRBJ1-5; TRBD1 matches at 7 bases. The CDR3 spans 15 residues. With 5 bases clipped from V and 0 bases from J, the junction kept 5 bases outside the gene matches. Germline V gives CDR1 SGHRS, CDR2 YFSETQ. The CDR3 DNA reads TGCGCCAGCAGTCCGGGACAGCTTAGCAATCAGCCCCAGCATTTT. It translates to CASSPGQLSNQPQHF.

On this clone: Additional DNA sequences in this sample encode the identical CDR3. The CDR3 sequence is CASSPSSYTQYF. CDR3 bases: TGTGCCAGCAGCCCCTCTTCCTATACGCAGTATTTT. V gene TRBV14 combines with J gene TRBJ2-3, with D hard to call. Between the trimmed V and J ends, which lost 4 bases and 7 bases, there was a span of 9 bases. Germline assignment: CDR1 SGHDN and CDR2 FVKESK. The CDR3 sequence is 12 residues long.

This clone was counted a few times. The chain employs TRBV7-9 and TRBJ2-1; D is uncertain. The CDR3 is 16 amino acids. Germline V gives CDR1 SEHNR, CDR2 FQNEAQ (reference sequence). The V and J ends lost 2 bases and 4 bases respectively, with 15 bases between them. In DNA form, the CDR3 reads TGTGCCAGCAGCTTATATACCCGGTCCTCGTACAATGAGCAGTTCTTC. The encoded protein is CASSLYTRSSYNEQFF. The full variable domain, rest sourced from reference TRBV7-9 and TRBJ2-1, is DTGVSQNPRHKITKRGQNVTFRCDPISEHNRLYWYRQTLGQGPEFLTYFQNEAQLEKSRLLSDRFSAERPKGSFSTLEIQRTEQGDSAMYLCASSLYTRSSYNEQFFGPGTRLTVL.

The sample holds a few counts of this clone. CDR3 loop: CASSDPEGNREAFF. The DNA of the CDR3 is TGCGCCAGCAGTGACCCCGAAGGTAACAGAGAAGCTTTCTTT. The chain combines TRBV10-2 with TRBJ1-1, with D unclear. This CDR3 is 14 amino acids long. V lost 3 bases to trimming and J lost 8 bases, with 16 bases between them. Looked up from germline, CDR1 is WSHSY and CDR2 is SAAADI.

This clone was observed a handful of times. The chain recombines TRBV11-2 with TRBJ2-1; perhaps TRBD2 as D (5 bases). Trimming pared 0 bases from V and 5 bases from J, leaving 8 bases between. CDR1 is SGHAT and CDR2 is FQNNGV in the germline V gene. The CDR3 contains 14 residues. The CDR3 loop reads CASSLDPGNNEQFF. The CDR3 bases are TGTGCCAGCAGCTTAGATCCGGGGAACAATGAGCAGTTCTTC.

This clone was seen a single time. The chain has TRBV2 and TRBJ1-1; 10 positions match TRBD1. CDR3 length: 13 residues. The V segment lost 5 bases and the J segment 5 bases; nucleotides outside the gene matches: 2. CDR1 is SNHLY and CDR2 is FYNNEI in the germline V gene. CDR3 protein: CASSSDRGTEAFF. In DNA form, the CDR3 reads TGTGCCAGCAGTTCGGACAGGGGGACTGAAGCTTTCTTT.